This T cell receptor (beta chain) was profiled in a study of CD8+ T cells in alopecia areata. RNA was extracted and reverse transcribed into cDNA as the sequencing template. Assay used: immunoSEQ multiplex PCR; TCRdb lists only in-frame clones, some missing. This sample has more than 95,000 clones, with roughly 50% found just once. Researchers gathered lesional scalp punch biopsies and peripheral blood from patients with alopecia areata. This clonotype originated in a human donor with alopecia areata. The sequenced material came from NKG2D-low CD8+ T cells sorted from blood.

In DNA form, the CDR3 reads TGTGCCAGCAGCCCTGGCGGGGACGAGCAGTACTTC. Amino acid sequence: CASSPGGDEQYF. The rearrangement uses TRBV7-9 and TRBJ2-7; TRBD2 might be the D (6 bases). CDR1 and CDR2 (germline): SEHNR, FQNEAQ (reference sequence). This CDR3 spans 12 amino acids. Between the trimmed V and J ends, which lost 5 bases and 5 bases, there was a span of 10 bases.